Below, one T cell receptor (beta chain) is given with its context. Its antigen remains unidentified. V lost 9 bases, J lost 7 bases, and 28 bases lay in between. CDR1 is SGHAT and CDR2 is FQNNGV in the germline V gene. The CDR3 runs to 17 residues. It was with 60 Vbeta and 13 Jbeta primers that the PCR ran. Method: immunoSEQ multiplex PCR; TCRdb's copy keeps in-frame clones and lacks some. The sample table sets out 110,000 to 150,000 clones. Donors counted as nominally healthy when sampled, yet unrecorded immune exposures were likely. This sample stems from a study of cytomegalovirus exposure and HLA in healthy donors. Overall study: Earlier findings included roughly 120 million unique TCR beta sequences obtained from 170 million or so T cells. Study results and caveats: Reportedly, cytomegalovirus status was diagnosed with high sensitivity and specificity. In a later analysis, specific HLA alleles were associated with some 16,000 TCR beta sequences at a 0.05 false discovery rate.

This TCR derives from a woman under 30 in good health and CMV-seronegative. The rearrangement uses TRBV11-2 and TRBJ2-1; D is unresolved. The sequenced sample consisted of PBMCs. The CDR3 nucleotides are TGTGCCAGTACCCCCACCGGCGGCGGTATGGTTTTGAATGAGCAGTTCTTC. It encodes CASTPTGGGMVLNEQFF.